This T cell receptor (beta chain) stems from a study of T-cell reconstitution after alpha-beta-depleted transplantation in children. Unique molecular identifiers tagged the TCRbeta library. One entry per CDR3 protein, called by TCRdb with MiXCR from the PCR reads. The repertoire holds 300,000 to 350,000 distinct CDR3 sequences, with around 25% as singletons. Trimming took 3 bases from V and 9 from J; bases not matched to a gene: 1. Germline CDR1 and CDR2: LNHDA and SQIVND (reference sequence). The length of the CDR3 is 12 residues. The rearrangement links TRBV19 to TRBJ2-1; 8 positions agree with TRBD1. Specimen: PBMCs, mostly from graft donor cells, collected 180 days after TCRalphabeta/CD19-depleted stem cell transplant. This receptor was obtained from a male patient younger than 18 who had a stem cell transplant for acute lymphoblastic leukemia, so the T cells may come from the graft donor. Written as DNA, the CDR3 is TGTGCCAGTAGTATGACAGGGGTTGAGCAGTTCTTC. Translated: CASSMTGVEQFF.